This T cell receptor beta chain derives from a study of blood T cell repertoires in COVID-19. Study overall: Samples representing acute and convalescent COVID-19 were sourced from the United States, Italy and Spain. T cells, B-cell-depleted T cells, or PBMCs supplied cDNA or gDNA.

Original data processing: Estimation of nucleated cell counts was performed using reference gene primer amplification. Only in-frame clones appear in the TCRdb table, and some are missing; sequencing was by immunoSEQ multiplex PCR. V and J calls plus clone size are reproduced from that table; the DNA served to infer D and trimming. The data contain 150,000 to 200,000 clones, 85% to 90% of them seen just once; the ten biggest clones take up about 0.96%. CDR1 is SGHTA and CDR2 is FQGTGA in the germline V gene. The CDR3 runs to 12 residues. V lost 4 bases to trimming and J lost 7 bases, with 7 bases between them.

The source material was peripheral blood. The genes are TRBV7-3 and TRBJ2-2; no definite D call. This TCR was sampled from a woman under 30 who had recovered from COVID-19. This chain's CDR3 is CASSSAGGELFF. The CDR3 nucleotides read TGTGCCAGCAGCTCTGCAGGCGGGGAGCTGTTTTTT.